The 5 T cell receptor beta chains presented below share a single source sample, sequenced in a study of CD8 T cells in Susac syndrome. An amount of RNA that ranged from roughly 0.5 to 1 ug was reverse transcribed with random hexamers. TCRdb re-analysed the immunoSEQ multiplex PCR reads in MiXCR, keeping a single row per CDR3 protein. The data show hundreds of thousands of distinct CDR3 sequences, with 80% to 95% seen just once and approximately 0.13% held by the top ten. Sequences were obtained from CD8+ T cells from PBMCs. The receptors shown here come from a human donor with multiple sclerosis.

The CDR3 nucleotides are TGCGCCAGCAGCCAAGATCCCAGCGGGCACGAGCAGTACTTC. This sequence encodes CASSQDPSGHEQYF. The chain couples TRBV4-1 to TRBJ2-7, with D perhaps TRBD2 (6 bases). Trimming took off 0 bases at V and 5 bases at J, with 11 bases between the two ends. There are 14 residues in the CDR3. Germline CDR1 reads MGHRA; CDR2 reads YSYEKL.

The chain employs TRBV5-1 and TRBJ2-5; D gene unclear. The CDR3 is 12 residues long. Germline V gene sequence: CDR1 SGHRS, CDR2 YFSETQ. Trimming took off 0 bases at V and 4 bases at J, with 4 bases between the two ends. The chain's CDR3 is CASSLDTETQYF. In DNA, the CDR3 is TGCGCCAGCAGCTTGGATACAGAGACCCAGTACTTC.

The chain is built from TRBV20-1 and TRBJ1-2; D not resolved. This CDR3 has 15 amino acids. Looked up from germline, CDR1 is DFQATT and CDR2 is SNEGSKA (reference sequence). The V and J ends lost 1 base and 3 bases respectively, with 15 bases between them. In nucleotides, the CDR3 is TGCAGTGCTAGAGTTGTGGGCACTGTAGACTATGGCTACACCTTC. It specifies CSARVVGTVDYGYTF.

V and J are TRBV2 and TRBJ2-3; 8 nucleotides match TRBD1. CDR1 SNHLY and CDR2 FYNNEI come from the germline V gene. The CDR3 extends over 12 amino acids. V was clipped by 10 bases and J by 6 bases; unmatched bases: 6. The CDR3 DNA is TGTGCCATTCCGGACAGGGCGGATACGCAGTATTTT. Translation gives CAIPDRADTQYF.

The rearrangement joins TRBV19 to TRBJ2-6; D not resolved. CDR1 is LNHDA and CDR2 is SQIVND in the germline V gene (reference sequence). This CDR3 has 14 amino acids. Between the trimmed V and J ends, which lost 5 bases and 2 bases, there was a span of 7 bases. The CDR3 spells CASSPSAGANVLTF. CDR3 bases: TGTGCCAGTAGTCCCAGTGCTGGGGCCAACGTCCTGACTTTC.